The subject of this entry is one T cell receptor beta chain. The sample comes from a study of blood T cell repertoires in COVID-19. This CDR3 has 15 amino acids. V lost 0 bases, J lost 4 bases, and 11 bases lay in between. CDR1 and CDR2 from the germline V gene are ENHRY and SYGVKD. The participants were between roughly 18 and 89 years old and came from roughly 24 US areas. The repertoire was sequenced with immunoSEQ multiplex PCR; TCRdb's copy has only in-frame clones and lacks some. The sample shows 430,000 or so clones, approximately 91% of them seen only once. The sequencing sample was made of PBMCs or T cells enriched from blood (not recorded which). The sequence derives from a woman between 18 and 29 years old who had been exposed to COVID-19. The V call is TRBV10-3, the J call TRBJ2-3, with TRBD2 as a possible D gene (5 bases). CDR3 amino acids: CAISESPSWADTQYF. CDR3 nucleotide sequence: TGTGCCATCAGTGAGTCTCCTAGCTGGGCAGATACGCAGTATTTT.